The 5 T cell receptor beta chains given below trace back to one sample, sequenced in a study of cytomegalovirus exposure and HLA in healthy donors. The PCR had 60 Vbeta and 13 Jbeta primers. Profiling relied on immunoSEQ multiplex PCR, and the TCRdb table lists in-frame clones only, not all of them. The sample includes around 140,000 clones, approximately 78% seen only once; the top ten take 5% to 7.5%. The source material was PBMCs. The source is a woman between 40 and 55 years old in good health and CMV-seropositive.

V and J are TRBV7-2 and TRBJ1-1, with 7 bases aligning to TRBD1. After removal of 8 bases from V and 4 bases from J, the junction contained 10 bases not matched to a gene. Germline-derived CDR1 and CDR2 are SGHTA and FQGNSA. This CDR3 has 14 amino acids. The CDR3 DNA reads as TGTGCCAGCTATTTCGACAGGGCGAGCACTGAAGCTTTCTTT. Translation: CASYFDRASTEAFF. Using reference TRBV7-2 and TRBJ1-1 for the parts outside the CDR3, the full variable domain is GAGVSQSPSNKVTEKGKDVELRCDPISGHTALYWYRQSLGQGLEFLIYFQGNSAPDKSGLPSDRFSAERTGGSVSTLTIQRTQQEDSAVYLCASYFDRASTEAFFGQGTRLTVV.

This chain links TRBV6-1 with TRBJ2-5, with 7 bases lining up with TRBD2. Germline loops: CDR1 MNHNS, CDR2 SASEGT. J lost 3 bases, V lost 1 base, and 5 bases had no gene match. This CDR3 spans 15 amino acids. The CDR3 nucleotides read TGTGCCAGCAGTGAAGGTGGGAGCGGGAAAGAGACCCAGTACTTC. This translates into CASSEGGSGKETQYF.

The CDR3 DNA follows: TGCGCCAGCAGCTCGGGACTAGCGCCGAACACCGGGGAGCTGTTTTTT. Translation: CASSSGLAPNTGELFF. The chain employs TRBV5-1 and TRBJ2-2; TRBD2 matches 10 bases. In germline, CDR1 is SGHRS, CDR2 YFSETQ. V lost 3 bases to trimming and J lost 0 bases; unmatched junction nucleotides: 2. The CDR3 contains 16 residues.

This clone was counted a single time. The V gene is TRBV18, the J gene TRBJ1-2, with TRBD1 identical over 10 bases. The CDR3 covers 16 residues. Losses at the gene ends were 4 bases for V and 7 bases for J; bases not matched to a gene: 12. Germline CDR1 and CDR2: KGHSH and LQKENI. The CDR3 DNA reads TGTGCCAGCTCACAGCTCCCCGGGACAGGGGATGGTGGCTACACCTTC. It encodes CASSQLPGTGDGGYTF.

The DNA of the CDR3 is TGTGCCAGCCACGGATACAGGGCGTCCACTGAAGCTTTCTTT. Amino acids: CASHGYRASTEAFF. The chain combines TRBV28 with TRBJ1-1, with a tentative D call TRBD1 (6 bases). The V gene's germline CDR1 is MDHEN and CDR2 SYDVKM. The CDR3 totals 14 residues. Trimming shortened V by 8 bases and J by 4 bases, and 17 bases separated the two germline ends. Looking up the rest from reference TRBV28 and TRBJ1-1 gives the full variable domain: DVKVTQSSRYLVKRTGEKVFLECVQDMDHENMFWYRQDPGLGLRLIYFSYDVKMKEKGDIPEGYSVSREKKERFSLILESASTNQTSMYLCASHGYRASTEAFFGQGTRLTVV.